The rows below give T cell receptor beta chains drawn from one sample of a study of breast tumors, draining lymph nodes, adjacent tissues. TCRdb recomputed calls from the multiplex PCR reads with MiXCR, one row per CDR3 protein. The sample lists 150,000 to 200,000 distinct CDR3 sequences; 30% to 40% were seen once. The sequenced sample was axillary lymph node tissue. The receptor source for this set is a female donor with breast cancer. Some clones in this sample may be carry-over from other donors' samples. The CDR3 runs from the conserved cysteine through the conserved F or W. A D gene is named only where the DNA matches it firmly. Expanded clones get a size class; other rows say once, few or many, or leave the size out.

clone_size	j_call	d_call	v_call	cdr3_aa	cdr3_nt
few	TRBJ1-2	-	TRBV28	CASSPPSPRGYTF	TGTGCCAGCAGCCCCCCTAGTCCACGCGGCTACACCTTC
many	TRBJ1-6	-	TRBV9	CASSVGGSPLHF	TGTGCCAGCAGCGTAGGTGGGTCACCCCTCCACTTT
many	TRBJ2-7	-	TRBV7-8	CASSLATGLTYEQYF	TGTGCCAGCAGCTTAGCTACTGGACTTACCTACGAGCAGTACTTC
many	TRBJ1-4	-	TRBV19	CASRDQGWSEKLFF	TGTGCCAGTAGAGATCAGGGATGGAGTGAAAAACTGTTTTTT
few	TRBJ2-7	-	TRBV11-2	CASSLDEDSEQYF	TGTGCCAGCAGCTTAGATGAAGACTCCGAGCAGTACTTC
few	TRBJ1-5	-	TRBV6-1	CASSHNPGTRHQPQHF	TGTGCCAGCAGCCACAATCCCGGGACACGCCATCAGCCCCAGCATTTT
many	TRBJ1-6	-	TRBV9	CASSRDSGGAYSPLHF	TGTGCCAGCAGCCGCGACTCGGGGGGGGCGTATTCACCCCTCCACTTT
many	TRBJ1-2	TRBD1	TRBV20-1	CSARKTGQAGYTF	TGCAGTGCTAGAAAAACGGGACAGGCTGGCTACACCTTC
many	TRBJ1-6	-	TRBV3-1	CASSQEGLKNSPLHF	TGTGCCAGCAGCCAAGAAGGACTAAAGAATTCACCCCTCCACTTT
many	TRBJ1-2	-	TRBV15	CATSRSQGAGYTF	TGTGCCACCAGCAGAAGTCAGGGAGCTGGCTACACCTTC
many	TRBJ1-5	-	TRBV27	CASKGGVYSNQPQHF	TGTGCCAGCAAGGGCGGGGTGTATAGCAATCAGCCCCAGCATTTT
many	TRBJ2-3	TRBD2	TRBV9	CASSVARGGGDTQYF	TGTGCCAGCAGCGTAGCTCGGGGGGGCGGGGATACGCAGTATTTT
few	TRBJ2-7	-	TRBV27	CASGNRADGAYEQYF	TGTGCCAGCGGGAACAGGGCGGACGGGGCCTACGAGCAGTACTTC
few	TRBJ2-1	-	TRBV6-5	CASSHSSRGALNNEQFF	TGTGCCAGCAGTCACTCGTCACGGGGGGCATTAAACAATGAGCAGTTCTTC
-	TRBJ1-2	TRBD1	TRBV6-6	CASSYAGGRRDGYTF	TGTGCCAGCAGTTACGCAGGGGGGCGGAGGGATGGCTACACCTTC
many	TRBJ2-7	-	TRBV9	CASSTRHSPYEQYF	TGTGCCAGCAGCACCCGACATTCGCCCTACGAGCAGTACTTC
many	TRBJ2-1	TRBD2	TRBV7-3	CASSSPAGVEQFF	TGTGCCAGCAGCTCCCCAGCGGGAGTTGAGCAGTTCTTC
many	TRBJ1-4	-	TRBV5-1	CASRPGTSNEKLFF	TGCGCCAGCAGACCCGGGACTTCTAATGAAAAACTGTTTTTT
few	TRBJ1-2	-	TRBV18	CASSPPVRRGTYGCTF	TGTGCCAGCTCACCACCGGTCCGCCGGGGGACCTATGGCTGCACCTTC
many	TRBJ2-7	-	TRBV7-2	CASSLTVTYEQYF	TGTGCCAGCAGCTTAACGGTCACCTACGAGCAGTACTTC
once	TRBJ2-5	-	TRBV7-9	CASSLAGTPREPQYF	TGTGCCAGCAGCTTAGCCGGGACACCCCGGGAGCCCCAGTACTTC
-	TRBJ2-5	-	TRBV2	CASSEAGVPQETQYF	TGTGCCAGCAGTGAAGCGGGGGTACCCCAAGAGACCCAGTACTTC
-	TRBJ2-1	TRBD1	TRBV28	CASTQRTGGYNEQFF	TGTGCCAGCACCCAGAGGACAGGGGGTTACAATGAGCAGTTCTTC
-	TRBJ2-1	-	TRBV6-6	CASSPRSYNEQFF	TGTGCCAGCAGTCCCCGCAGCTACAATGAGCAGTTCTTC
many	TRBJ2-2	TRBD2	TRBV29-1	CSVRLADNTGELFF	TGCAGCGTTCGACTAGCGGACAACACCGGGGAGCTGTTTTTT
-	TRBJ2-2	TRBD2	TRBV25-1	CASSSPRGSGRPSDTGELFF	TGTGCCAGCAGTTCACCCCGAGGGAGCGGGAGACCCTCCGACACCGGGGAGCTGTTTTTT
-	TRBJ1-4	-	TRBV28	CATFPGDGREKLFF	TGTGCCACCTTCCCCGGAGATGGACGAGAAAAACTGTTTTTT
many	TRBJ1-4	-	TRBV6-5	CASSNREVGEKLFF	TGTGCCAGCAGCAACAGGGAGGTTGGGGAAAAACTGTTTTTT
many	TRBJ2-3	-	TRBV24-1	CATSEPGADTQYF	TGTGCCACCAGTGAGCCCGGGGCAGATACGCAGTATTTT
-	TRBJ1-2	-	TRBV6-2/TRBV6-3	CASSHSGIDGYTF	TGTGCCAGCAGTCACTCGGGCATAGATGGCTACACCTTC
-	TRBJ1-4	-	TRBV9	CASSASDREKLFF	TGTGCCAGCAGCGCTTCAGATCGGGAAAAACTGTTTTTT
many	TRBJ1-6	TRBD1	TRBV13	CASRRTGFDSPLHF	TGTGCCAGCAGGCGGACAGGTTTCGATTCACCCCTCCACTTT
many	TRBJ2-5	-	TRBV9	CASSPGAPEETQYF	TGTGCCAGCAGCCCCGGGGCCCCAGAAGAGACCCAGTACTTC
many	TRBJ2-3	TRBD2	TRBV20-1	CSAPGTSGTDTQYF	TGCAGTGCTCCCGGGACTAGCGGAACAGATACGCAGTATTTT
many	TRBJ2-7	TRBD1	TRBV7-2	CASSWGTDSYEQYF	TGTGCCAGCAGCTGGGGGACAGACTCCTACGAGCAGTACTTC
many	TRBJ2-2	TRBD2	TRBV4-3	CASSQVVTSGDNTGELFF	TGCGCCAGCAGCCAAGTTGTGACTAGCGGGGATAACACCGGGGAGCTGTTTTTT
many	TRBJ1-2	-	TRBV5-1	CASSYRASLDYGYTF	TGCGCCAGCAGTTACAGGGCCTCCTTAGACTATGGCTACACCTTC
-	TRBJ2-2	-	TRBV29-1	CSVERQADTGELFF	TGCAGCGTTGAGCGCCAGGCTGACACCGGGGAGCTGTTTTTT
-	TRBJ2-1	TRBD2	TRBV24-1	CATSGRKNEQFF	TGTGCCACCAGCGGGAGGAAGAATGAGCAGTTCTTC
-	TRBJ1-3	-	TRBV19	CASSPLRGGTGNTIYF	TGTGCCAGTAGTCCTCTAAGGGGTGGAACTGGAAACACCATATATTTT
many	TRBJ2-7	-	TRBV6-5	CASSWRSSYEQYF	TGTGCCAGCAGCTGGAGAAGCTCCTACGAGCAGTACTTC
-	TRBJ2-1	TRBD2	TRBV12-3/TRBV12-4	CASSLPGLAVYNERFF	TGTGCCAGCAGTCTCCCGGGACTAGCGGTATACAATGAGCGGTTCTTC
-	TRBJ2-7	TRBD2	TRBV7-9	CASSLGGVGSYEQYF	TGTGCCAGCAGCTTGGGGGGGGTAGGGTCCTACGAGCAGTACTTC
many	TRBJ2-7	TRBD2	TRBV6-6	CASSYWGTSGTEQYF	TGTGCCAGCAGTTATTGGGGGACTAGCGGGACTGAGCAGTACTTC
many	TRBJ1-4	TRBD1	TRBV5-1	CASSSDRGYEKLFF	TGCGCCAGCAGCTCGGACAGGGGATATGAAAAACTGTTTTTT